The clone carrying this T cell receptor (beta chain) was observed a handful of times. The antigen remains undetermined. Trimming took 2 bases from V and 6 from J, leaving 16 bases between them. CDR3 length equals 14 residues. The V gene's germline CDR1 is DFQATT and CDR2 SNEGSKA (reference sequence). The source of the sample is a study of T cells after yellow fever vaccination. About the research overall: In the case of low-cell-number fractions, SMART-Seq v4 Ultra Low Input was used for preparation.

TCRdb reprocessed the 5' RACE reads via MiXCR and lists one record per CDR3 protein. The sample contains hundreds of thousands of distinct CDR3 sequences, over 15% of which appear only once. Study outcomes and limitations: By day 5 rather than day 15, the secondary response had peaked, though it was weaker.

This receptor was obtained from a young man who received the YFV17D yellow fever vaccine. This specimen consisted of PBMCs, obtained before the yellow fever booster vaccination. The chain links TRBV20-1 to TRBJ1-2, with D possibly TRBD1 on 5 matching bases. The CDR3 protein is CSARRPGLMDGYTF. CDR3 nucleotides: TGCAGTGCTAGACGGCCGGGGCTTATGGATGGCTACACCTTC.